This T cell receptor (beta chain) was profiled in a study of cytomegalovirus exposure and HLA in healthy donors. Study in general: HLA-typed donors were the source of 83 million or so unique TCRs, which an early data release held.

To note about this clone: Its antigen remains unknown.

Vbeta (60) and Jbeta (13) primers were used in the PCR. Libraries were prepared by immunoSEQ multiplex PCR; TCRdb keeps only in-frame clonotypes and omits some of them. The table lists about 160,000 clones, 75% to 85% of them singletons. Germline V gene lookup returns CDR1 LGHNA and CDR2 YNFKEQ. The CDR3 totals 14 residues. V lost 1 base to trimming and J lost 4 bases, with 9 bases between them. Study outcomes and limitations: At a 0.05 false discovery rate, a later analysis found about 17,000 TCR beta sequences to be associated with HLA alleles. In a later analysis, most CMV-associated TCR beta chains appeared HLA-restricted. For TCR beta chains, V- and J-gene trimming was later linked to a missense DCLRE1C variant.

The clonotype comes from a man aged 50 or older in good health and CMV-seropositive. The specimen was PBMCs. V is TRBV4-2 and J is TRBJ2-3, with D maybe TRBD2 (5 bases). The CDR3 region has the DNA TGTGCCAGCAGCCAAGCGGGGTGGCCAGATACGCAGTATTTT. It is translated as CASSQAGWPDTQYF.